These T cell receptor beta chains were read from a single sample in a study of shared clonotypes between healthy human individuals. The assay was immunoSEQ multiplex PCR, and TCRdb's table has in-frame clones only and misses some. The sample lists more than 2,000,000 clones; approximately 93% were seen once. Sequencing was performed on naive CD4+ T cells from PBMCs. The receptors were sampled from a young man in good health. Some clones in this sample may be carry-over from other donors' samples. Both conserved end residues are part of each CDR3. D genes are given only for firm matches. Some rows mark clone size as missing; the rest say once, few, many or name a class of expanded clone.

v_call	d_call	cdr3_length	clone_size	j_call	cdr3_nt	cdr3_aa
TRBV6-5	TRBD1	14	NA	TRBJ2-7	TGTGCCAGCAGCATGACGACAGGGGTGGTCGAGCAGTACTTC	CASSMTTGVVEQYF
TRBV6-5	NA	14	NA	TRBJ1-3	TGTGCCAGCAGTTCCCTTGCGTACGGAAACACCATATATTTT	CASSSLAYGNTIYF
TRBV7-2	NA	15	NA	TRBJ2-1	TGTGCCAGCAGCTCCGGGACTCCAGAGTACAATGAGCAGTTCTTC	CASSSGTPEYNEQFF
TRBV27	TRBD2	15	NA	TRBJ2-7	TGTGCCAGCAAATTGCGGGAGGGAAGCTCCTACGAGCAGTACTTC	CASKLREGSSYEQYF
TRBV5-1	NA	12	NA	TRBJ2-1	TGCGCCAGCAGCTCTCTCGGTGGGGAGCAGTTCTTC	CASSSLGGEQFF
TRBV28	NA	13	NA	TRBJ2-2	TGTGCCAGTACCGGGACCCACACCGGGGAGCTGTTTTTT	CASTGTHTGELFF
TRBV7-8	NA	20	NA	TRBJ2-6	TGTGCCAGCAGCTTAGTCTGGCTCTCCGCTTTGGGCTCTGGGGCCAACGTCCTGACTTTC	CASSLVWLSALGSGANVLTF
TRBV6-6	NA	13	NA	TRBJ2-5	TGTGCCAGCAGTTACTCCCCCGAAGAGACCCAGTACTTC	CASSYSPEETQYF
TRBV6-4	NA	14	few	TRBJ1-5	TGTGCCAGCAGTGAGGTCTACAGCAATCAGCCCCAGCATTTT	CASSEVYSNQPQHF
TRBV29-1	TRBD1	15	NA	TRBJ2-2	TGCAGCGTCGTTCCGACAGGGGTTAAGCCCGGGGAGCTGTTTTTT	CSVVPTGVKPGELFF
TRBV28	NA	15	NA	TRBJ2-7	TGTGCCAGCAGCCAAGGGGGGGTGGACCCCGACGAGCAGTACTTC	CASSQGGVDPDEQYF
TRBV28	TRBD1	15	NA	TRBJ1-4	TGTGCCAGCAGCCCTGGGACAGCCAAAGGCGAAAAACTGTTTTTT	CASSPGTAKGEKLFF
TRBV7-9	NA	15	NA	TRBJ1-2	TGTGCCAGCAGCTTTTCCGGGTCTTCTCCTAATGGCTACACCTTC	CASSFSGSSPNGYTF
TRBV7-3	NA	13	NA	TRBJ1-3	TGTGCCAGCAGCCAAGTTTTGGGAAACACCATATATTTT	CASSQVLGNTIYF
TRBV29-1	NA	18	once	TRBJ2-1	TGCAGCGTTGAAGACCTAAGGGCGGCGGGACAGATCTACAATGAGCAGTTCTTC	CSVEDLRAAGQIYNEQFF
TRBV28	TRBD1	14	NA	TRBJ1-1	TGTGCCAGCAGTTCTACAGGGGTTATCGGGGAAGCTTTCTTT	CASSSTGVIGEAFF
TRBV4-1	TRBD2	18	NA	TRBJ2-5	TGCGCCAGCAGCCAGACCCCAACTAGCGAATTCACTCGGGAGACCCAGTACTTC	CASSQTPTSEFTRETQYF
TRBV7-9	NA	14	NA	TRBJ1-1	TGTGCCAGCAGTTTACAGAAGCGGAACACTGAAGCTTTCTTT	CASSLQKRNTEAFF
TRBV5-1	NA	16	NA	TRBJ2-3	TGCGCCAGCAGCTTGGTTTCGGCGGCTAGCACAGATACGCAGTATTTT	CASSLVSAASTDTQYF
TRBV9	TRBD2	15	NA	TRBJ2-7	TGTGCCAGCGACACTTCTAGCGGGCGCTCCTACGAGCAGTACTTC	CASDTSSGRSYEQYF
TRBV7-2	NA	15	NA	TRBJ1-3	TGTGCCAGCACCATCGGGCCTTCTCCGGGAAACACCATATATTTT	CASTIGPSPGNTIYF
TRBV9	NA	11	NA	TRBJ1-1	TGTGCCAGCAGCGGGGGGGCTGAAGCTTTCTTT	CASSGGAEAFF
TRBV18	TRBD1	17	NA	TRBJ2-5	TGTGCCAGCTCACGCGGGACAGGCGACAGGATCCAAGAGACCCAGTACTTC	CASSRGTGDRIQETQYF
TRBV5-1	TRBD1	14	NA	TRBJ2-5	TGCGCCAGCAGCTGGCCGGGACAGCAAGAGACCCAGTACTTC	CASSWPGQQETQYF
TRBV6-5	NA	13	few	TRBJ2-7	TGTGCCAGCAGTTCGGGGCGGTTCTACGAGCAGTACTTC	CASSSGRFYEQYF
TRBV9	NA	12	NA	TRBJ2-3	TGTGCCAGCAGCGCCTTCGGAGATACGCAGTATTTT	CASSAFGDTQYF
TRBV11-2	NA	13	NA	TRBJ2-1	TGTGCCAGCAGCTTAGATCGTGCCGATGAGCAGTTCTTC	CASSLDRADEQFF
TRBV30	NA	15	NA	TRBJ1-2	TGTGCCTGGAATCTGATGGGTCAGGGAAGGACGAGCTACACCTTC	CAWNLMGQGRTSYTF
TRBV21-1	NA	15	NA	TRBJ1-5	TGTGCCAGCAGCACACCGGGACAGGTAAATCAGCCCCAGCATTTT	CASSTPGQVNQPQHF
TRBV19	NA	16	NA	TRBJ1-1	TGTGCCAGTAGTGACCCCCGGACGGGAATGAACACTGAAGCTTTCTTT	CASSDPRTGMNTEAFF
TRBV30	NA	14	NA	TRBJ1-1	TGTGCCTGGAGTACCCCTGGGGGGACGGCTGAAGCTTTCTTT	CAWSTPGGTAEAFF
TRBV25-1	NA	12	NA	TRBJ2-7	TGTGCCAGCAGTGACCAGAGGTACGAGCAGTACTTC	CASSDQRYEQYF
TRBV7-8	TRBD2	16	NA	TRBJ2-1	TGTGCCAGCAGCTTAGTTCCAGGGCGGGAGACCCATGAGCAGTTCTTC	CASSLVPGRETHEQFF
TRBV15	NA	12	once	TRBJ2-1	TGTGCCACCAGCAGACAGGGAAGTGAGCAGTTCTTC	CATSRQGSEQFF
TRBV4-1	TRBD1	16	NA	TRBJ1-4	TGCGCCAGCAGCCCCCAAGATAGACAGGGGATTGAAAAACTGTTTTTT	CASSPQDRQGIEKLFF
TRBV19	NA	16	NA	TRBJ2-3	TGTGCCAGTAGCCCCAGGTCGGGGCCTACAACAGATACGCAGTATTTT	CASSPRSGPTTDTQYF
TRBV29-1	NA	14	once	TRBJ1-2	TGCAGCGTTTGGGGGGTGGCGGAGGGCTATGGCTACACCTTC	CSVWGVAEGYGYTF
TRBV9	TRBD1	14	NA	TRBJ2-1	TGTGCCAGCAGAGAAAAATACAGGGGGCACGAGCAGTTCTTC	CASREKYRGHEQFF
TRBV5-1	NA	15	NA	TRBJ1-5	TGCGCCAGCAGCTTGGACGTGGATAGCAATCAGCCCCAGCATTTT	CASSLDVDSNQPQHF
TRBV5-4	NA	16	NA	TRBJ2-1	TGTGCCAGCAGCCCTACTGGGGGGGGCTGGTACAATGAGCAGTTCTTC	CASSPTGGGWYNEQFF
TRBV4-1	TRBD1	17	NA	TRBJ2-7	TGCGCCAGCAGCCAAGATTGGGGGACAGGGGAGGCCTACGAGCAGTACTTC	CASSQDWGTGEAYEQYF
TRBV27	NA	15	NA	TRBJ2-2	TGTGCCAGCAGTCTTCAGGGGTTATACACCGGGGAGCTGTTTTTT	CASSLQGLYTGELFF
TRBV18	NA	15	NA	TRBJ1-3	TGTGCCAGCTCCTCCTCGCACTTCTCTGGAAACACCATATATTTT	CASSSSHFSGNTIYF
TRBV10-3	TRBD2	21	NA	TRBJ2-1	TGTGCCATCAGTTCACGAAAGATAGGACTAGCGGGAGAGTCCCCCTACAATGAGCAGTTCTTC	CAISSRKIGLAGESPYNEQFF